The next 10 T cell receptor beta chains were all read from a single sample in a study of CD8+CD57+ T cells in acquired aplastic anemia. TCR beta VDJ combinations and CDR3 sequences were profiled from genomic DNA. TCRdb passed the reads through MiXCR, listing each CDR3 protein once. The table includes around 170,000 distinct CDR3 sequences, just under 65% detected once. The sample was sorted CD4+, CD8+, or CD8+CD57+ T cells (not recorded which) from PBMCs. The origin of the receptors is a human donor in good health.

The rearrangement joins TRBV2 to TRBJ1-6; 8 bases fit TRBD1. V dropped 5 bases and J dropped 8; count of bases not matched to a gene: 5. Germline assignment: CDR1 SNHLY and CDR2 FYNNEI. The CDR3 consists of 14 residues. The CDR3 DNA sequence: TGTGCCAGCAGTAGGACAGGGACCGATTCACCCCTCCACTTT. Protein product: CASSRTGTDSPLHF.

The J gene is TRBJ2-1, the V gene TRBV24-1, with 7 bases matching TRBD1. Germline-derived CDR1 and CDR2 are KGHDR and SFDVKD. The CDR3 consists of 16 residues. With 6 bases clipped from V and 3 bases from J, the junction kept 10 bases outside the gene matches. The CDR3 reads CATSRRQGPNYNEQFF. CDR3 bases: TGTGCCACCAGTCGACGACAGGGCCCGAACTACAATGAGCAGTTCTTC.

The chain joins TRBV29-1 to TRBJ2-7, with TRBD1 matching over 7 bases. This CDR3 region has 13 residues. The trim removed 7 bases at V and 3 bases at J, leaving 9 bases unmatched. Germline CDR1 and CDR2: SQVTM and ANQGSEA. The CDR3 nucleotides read TGCAGCGCTTGTGTTACAGGGGACTACGAGCAGTACTTC. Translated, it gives CSACVTGDYEQYF.

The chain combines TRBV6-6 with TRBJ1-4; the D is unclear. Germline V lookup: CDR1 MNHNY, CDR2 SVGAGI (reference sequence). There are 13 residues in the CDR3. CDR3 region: CASEGVTDEKLFF. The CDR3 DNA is TGTGCTAGCGAAGGCGTTACGGATGAAAAACTGTTTTTT.

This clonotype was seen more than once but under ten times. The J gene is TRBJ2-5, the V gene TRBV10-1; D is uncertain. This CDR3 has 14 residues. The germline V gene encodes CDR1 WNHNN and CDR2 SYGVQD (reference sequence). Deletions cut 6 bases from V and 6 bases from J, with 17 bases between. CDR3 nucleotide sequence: TGCGCCAGCAGCCGAGACCTAAACGATAAGACCCAGTACTTC. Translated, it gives CASSRDLNDKTQYF.

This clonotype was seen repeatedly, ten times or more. The CDR3 here is CASSYRVDYGYTF. CDR3 nucleotide sequence: TGTGCCAGCAGCTACAGGGTGGACTATGGCTACACCTTC. The chain joins TRBV5-8 to TRBJ1-2; perhaps TRBD1 as D (6 bases). Germline loops: CDR1 SGHTS, CDR2 YDEGEE. V lost 3 bases, J lost 3 bases, and 9 bases lay in between. The CDR3 is 13 amino acids.

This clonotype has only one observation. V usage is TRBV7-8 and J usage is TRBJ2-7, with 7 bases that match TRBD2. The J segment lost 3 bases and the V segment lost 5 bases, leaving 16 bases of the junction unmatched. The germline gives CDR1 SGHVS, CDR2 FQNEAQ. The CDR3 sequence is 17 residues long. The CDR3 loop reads CASSPLIQVGGYYEQYF. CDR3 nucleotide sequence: TGTGCCAGCAGCCCCTTAATACAGGTGGGAGGGTACTACGAGCAGTACTTC.

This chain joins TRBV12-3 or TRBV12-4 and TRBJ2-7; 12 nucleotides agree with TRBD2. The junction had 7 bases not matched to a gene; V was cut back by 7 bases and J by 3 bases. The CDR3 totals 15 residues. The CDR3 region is CASTSGLAGHYEQYF. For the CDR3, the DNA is TGTGCCAGCACCTCGGGACTAGCGGGCCACTACGAGCAGTACTTC.

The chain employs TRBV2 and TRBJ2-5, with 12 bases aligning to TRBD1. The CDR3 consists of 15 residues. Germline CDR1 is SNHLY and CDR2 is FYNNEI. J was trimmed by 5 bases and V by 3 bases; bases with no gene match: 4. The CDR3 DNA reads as TGTGCCAGCAGTGAGGGACAGGGGGCGGGGGAGACCCAGTACTTC. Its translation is CASSEGQGAGETQYF.

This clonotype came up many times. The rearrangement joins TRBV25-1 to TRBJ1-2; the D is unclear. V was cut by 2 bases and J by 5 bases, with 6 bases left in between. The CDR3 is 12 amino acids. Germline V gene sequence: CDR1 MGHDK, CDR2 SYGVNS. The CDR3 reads CASSEVSYGYTF. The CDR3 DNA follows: TGTGCCAGCAGTGAAGTCTCGTATGGCTACACCTTC.